The entry that follows covers one TCR beta chain sequence. Its specificity is unknown. The source of the sample is a study of T-cell reconstitution after alpha-beta-depleted transplantation in children. Study-level points and caveats: The authors attributed T-cell counts and diversity one year after transplant mostly to newly produced T cells. Approximately two months post-transplant, alpha-beta T cells reportedly originated from several hundred expanded graft clones.

V was cut by 6 bases and J by 3 bases, with 27 bases left in between. In germline, CDR1 is SQVTM, CDR2 ANQGSEA. CDR3 length: 18 residues. Preparing the TCRbeta library involved the use of unique molecular identifiers. One entry per CDR3 protein, called by TCRdb with MiXCR from the PCR reads. Of about 240,000 distinct CDR3 sequences listed, about 25% are singletons. Sample: PBMCs, taken before TCRalphabeta/CD19-depleted stem cell transplant. This TCR was recovered from a girl aged 2-10 years with Fanconi anemia, due to receive a stem cell transplant. The chain uses TRBV29-1 and TRBJ2-1; D perhaps matches TRBD2 (7 bases). CDR3 in amino acids: CSVLDLGGGRGYYNEQFF. The CDR3 nucleotides read TGCAGCGTCCTGGACTTGGGGGGCGGGAGAGGGTACTACAATGAGCAGTTCTTC.